This T cell receptor beta chain was recovered during a study of T cells in Graves' hyperthyroidism and ophthalmopathy. Study information: Upon initial diagnosis and before any treatment, peripheral blood was collected. Study-level findings and limits: Through a model of 13 V-J features, ophthalmopathy was separated from stable hyperthyroidism. Most expanded thyroid clonotypes above 0.001 also appeared in blood.

TCR beta CDR3 regions were amplified from RNA. The HTBI primer set was used in a first-round RT-PCR of the TCR CDR3. TCRdb processed the multiplex PCR reads anew with MiXCR; each CDR3 protein has one entry. The repertoire holds under 550,000 distinct CDR3 sequences, with 15% to 20% as singletons. The CDR3 is 13 residues long. V was pared by 5 bases and J by 4 bases, with 11 bases between. From germline, CDR1 is SEHNR and CDR2 FQNEAQ (reference sequence). This clonotype was recorded many times. Its antigen remains unknown. Used for diagnoses were clinical symptoms, serum thyroxine and TRAb, thyroid ultrasound and orbital computed tomography.

The rearrangement links TRBV7-9 to TRBJ1-1; perhaps TRBD1 as D (5 bases). This TCR was sampled from a man aged 35 to 55 with Graves' ophthalmopathy. Sequenced material: blood. The chain's CDR3 is CASSPRGPTEAFF. The CDR3 bases are TGTGCCAGCAGCCCTCGGGGACCCACTGAAGCTTTCTTT.